The present TCR beta chain was sequenced within a study of T cells after yellow fever vaccination. Study-level information: The authors prepared low-cell-number fractions using SMART-Seq v4 Ultra Low Input.

The sample holds many counts of this clonotype. Its specificity is unknown. Notes on the study in general: At around 95% for CD4 and approximately 88% for CD8, most primary-vaccination clones showed up again after the booster. When the response was secondary, it was weaker but reached its peak faster, day 5 versus 15.

A universal primer site and UMIs were added as TCR cDNA was made by 5'RACE template switching. TCRdb used MiXCR to reprocess the 5' RACE reads, holding one entry per CDR3 protein. The data show roughly 300,000 distinct CDR3 sequences, with 7% to 10% seen just once and about 16% held by the top ten. The specimen was PBMCs, collected around 45 days after the first yellow fever vaccination. The sequence derives from a man aged 18 to 29 who received the YFV17D yellow fever vaccine.

CDR3: CASSPAFGTGGAADTQYF. The CDR3 nucleotides are TGTGCCAGCAGCCCCGCATTCGGGACAGGGGGCGCCGCAGATACGCAGTATTTT. V and J are TRBV11-1 and TRBJ2-3, with TRBD1 matching over 12 bases. CDR1 and CDR2 (germline): SGHAT, FQDESV (reference sequence). The CDR3 runs to 18 residues. V shed 5 bases and J 4 bases; nucleotides not matched to a gene: 13.